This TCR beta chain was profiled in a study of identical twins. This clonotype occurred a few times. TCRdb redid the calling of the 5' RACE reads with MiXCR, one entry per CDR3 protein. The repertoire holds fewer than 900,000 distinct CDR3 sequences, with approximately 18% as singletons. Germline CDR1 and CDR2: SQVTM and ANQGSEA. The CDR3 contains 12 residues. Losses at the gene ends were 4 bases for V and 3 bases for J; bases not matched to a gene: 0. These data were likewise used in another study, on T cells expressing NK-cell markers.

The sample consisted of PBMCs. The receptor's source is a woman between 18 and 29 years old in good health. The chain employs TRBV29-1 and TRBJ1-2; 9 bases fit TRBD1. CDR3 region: CSVGDRDYGYTF. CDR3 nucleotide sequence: TGCAGCGTTGGGGACAGGGACTATGGCTACACCTTC. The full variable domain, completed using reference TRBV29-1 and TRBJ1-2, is SAVISQKPSRDICQRGTSLTIQCQVDSQVTMMFWYRQQPGQSLTLIATANQGSEATYESGFVIDKFPISRPNLTFSTLTVSNMSPEDSSIYLCSVGDRDYGYTFGSGTRLTVV.